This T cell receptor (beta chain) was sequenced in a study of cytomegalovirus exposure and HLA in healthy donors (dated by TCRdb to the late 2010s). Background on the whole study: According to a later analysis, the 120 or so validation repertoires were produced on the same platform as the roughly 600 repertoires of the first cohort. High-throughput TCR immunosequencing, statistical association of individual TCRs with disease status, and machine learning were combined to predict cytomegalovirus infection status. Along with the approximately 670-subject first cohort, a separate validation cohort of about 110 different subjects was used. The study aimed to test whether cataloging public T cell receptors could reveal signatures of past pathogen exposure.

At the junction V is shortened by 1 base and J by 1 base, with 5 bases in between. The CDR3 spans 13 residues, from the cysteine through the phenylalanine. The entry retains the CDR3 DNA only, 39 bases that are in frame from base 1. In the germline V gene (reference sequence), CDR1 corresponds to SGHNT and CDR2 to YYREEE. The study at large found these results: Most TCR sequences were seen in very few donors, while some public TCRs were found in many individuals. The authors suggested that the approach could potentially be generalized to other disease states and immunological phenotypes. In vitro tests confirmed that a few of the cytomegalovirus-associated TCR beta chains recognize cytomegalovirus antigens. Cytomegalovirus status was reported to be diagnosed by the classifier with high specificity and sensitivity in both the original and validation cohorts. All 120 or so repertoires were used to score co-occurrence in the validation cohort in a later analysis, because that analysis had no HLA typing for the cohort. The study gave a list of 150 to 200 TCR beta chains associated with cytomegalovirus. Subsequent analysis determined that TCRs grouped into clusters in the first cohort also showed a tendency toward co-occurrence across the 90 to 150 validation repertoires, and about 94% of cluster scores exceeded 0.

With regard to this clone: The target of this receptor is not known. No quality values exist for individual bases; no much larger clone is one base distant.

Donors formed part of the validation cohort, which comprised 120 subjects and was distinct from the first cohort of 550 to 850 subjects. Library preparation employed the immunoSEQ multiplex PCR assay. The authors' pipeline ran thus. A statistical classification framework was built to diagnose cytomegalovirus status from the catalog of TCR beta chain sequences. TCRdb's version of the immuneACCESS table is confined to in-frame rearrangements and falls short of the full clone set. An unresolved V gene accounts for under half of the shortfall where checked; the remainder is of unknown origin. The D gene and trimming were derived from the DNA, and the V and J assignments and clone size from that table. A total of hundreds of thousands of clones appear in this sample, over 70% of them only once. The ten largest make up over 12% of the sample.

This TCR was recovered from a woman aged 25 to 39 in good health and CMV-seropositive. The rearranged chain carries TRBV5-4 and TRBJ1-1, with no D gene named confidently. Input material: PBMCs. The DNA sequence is TGTGCCAGCAGCTTGACGTGGAACACTGAAGCTTTCTTT. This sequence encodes CASSLTWNTEAFF.